This T cell receptor (beta chain) was retrieved from a study of T cells in Graves' hyperthyroidism and ophthalmopathy. At the level of the study: Blood from the periphery was taken at initial diagnosis, before any treatment. Study-wide results and caveats: A model of 13 V-J pairs discriminated ophthalmopathy from stable hyperthyroidism.

The germline V gene has CDR1 SGHDN and CDR2 FVKESK. Trimming removed 0 bases at V and 6 bases at J, with 6 bases between. This CDR3 spans 12 amino acids. This clonotype was seen only a few times. Antigen: not known. What was amplified from RNA transcripts were TCR beta CDR3 regions. An initial round of RT-PCR targeting the TCR CDR3 relied on the HTBI primer set. TCRdb ran MiXCR on the multiplex PCR reads and lists one entry per CDR3 protein. The sample lists 500,000 to 650,000 distinct CDR3 sequences, more than 12% occurring once. Sequencing used blood. This TCR was sampled from a woman between 45 and 60 years old with Graves' ophthalmopathy. The rearrangement uses TRBV14 and TRBJ2-7; no reliable D call. DNA of the CDR3: TGTGCCAGCAGCCAAGATCGGCGCGAGCAGTACTTC. As protein: CASSQDRREQYF. Combining the CDR3 with reference TRBV14 and TRBJ2-7 gives the whole variable domain EAGVTQFPSHSVIEKGQTVTLRCDPISGHDNLYWYRRVMGKEIKFLLHFVKESKQDESGMPNNRFLAERTGGTYSTLKVQPAELEDSGVYFCASSQDRREQYFGPGTRLTVT.